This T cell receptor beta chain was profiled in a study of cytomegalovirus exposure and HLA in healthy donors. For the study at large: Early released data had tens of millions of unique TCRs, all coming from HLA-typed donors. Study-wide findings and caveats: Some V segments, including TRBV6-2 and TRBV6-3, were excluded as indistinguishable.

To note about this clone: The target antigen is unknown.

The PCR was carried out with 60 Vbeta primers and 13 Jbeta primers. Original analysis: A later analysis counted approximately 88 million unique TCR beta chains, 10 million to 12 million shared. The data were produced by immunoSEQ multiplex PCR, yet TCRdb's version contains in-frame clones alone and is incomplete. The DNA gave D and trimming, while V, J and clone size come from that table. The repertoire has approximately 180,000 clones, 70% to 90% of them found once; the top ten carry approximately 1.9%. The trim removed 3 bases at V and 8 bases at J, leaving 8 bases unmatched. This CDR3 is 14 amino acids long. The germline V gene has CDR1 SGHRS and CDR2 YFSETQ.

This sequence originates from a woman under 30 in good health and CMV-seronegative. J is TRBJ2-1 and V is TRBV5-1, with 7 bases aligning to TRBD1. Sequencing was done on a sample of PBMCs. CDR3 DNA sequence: TGCGCCAGCAGCTCGGCACTTCAGGGGGATGAGCAGTTCTTC. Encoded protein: CASSSALQGDEQFF.